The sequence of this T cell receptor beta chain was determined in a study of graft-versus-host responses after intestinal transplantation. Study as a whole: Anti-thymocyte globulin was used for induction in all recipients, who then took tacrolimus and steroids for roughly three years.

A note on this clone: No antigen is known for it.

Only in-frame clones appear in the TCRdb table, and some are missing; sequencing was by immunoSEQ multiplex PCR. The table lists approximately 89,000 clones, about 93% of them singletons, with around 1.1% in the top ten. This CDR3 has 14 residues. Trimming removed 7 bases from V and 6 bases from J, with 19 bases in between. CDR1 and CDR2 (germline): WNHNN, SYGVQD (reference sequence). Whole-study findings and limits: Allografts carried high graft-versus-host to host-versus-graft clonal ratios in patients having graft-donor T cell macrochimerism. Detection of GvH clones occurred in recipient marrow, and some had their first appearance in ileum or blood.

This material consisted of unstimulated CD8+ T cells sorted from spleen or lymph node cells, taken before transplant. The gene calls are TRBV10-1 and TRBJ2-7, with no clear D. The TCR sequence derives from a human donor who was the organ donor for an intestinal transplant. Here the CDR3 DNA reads TGCGCCAGCATCACTTCGGGTACTCCGCGCGAGCAGTACTTC. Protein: CASITSGTPREQYF.